The T cell receptor beta chain under discussion was sequenced for a study of regulatory T cells in long-lasting Graves disease. Overall study results and limits: Under persistent disease, TRBV28, TRBJ1-2 and TRBJ2-5 were used preferentially.

In regard to this clonotype: Its antigen remains unknown.

Assembly of TCR beta libraries relied on iRepertoire HTBI primers together with Arm-PCR of CDR3 regions. Each CDR3 protein gets one entry after TCRdb re-called the multiplex PCR reads with MiXCR. The sample holds 400,000 to 500,000 distinct CDR3 sequences; approximately 15% are singletons and the top ten take about a sixth. Specified time point: newly diagnosed GD, antithyroid drugs for less than 3 months. Generation of the TCR library employed RNA extracted from PBMCs. Germline lookup yields CDR1 PRHDT and CDR2 FYEKMQ (reference sequence). The J segment lost 2 bases and the V segment lost 4 bases, leaving 9 bases of the junction unmatched. This CDR3 is 17 amino acids long. The same specimen was also included in a second study, on T cells in Graves' hyperthyroidism and ophthalmopathy. This second study notes: Absence of ophthalmopathy progression within 18 months defined stable Graves' hyperthyroidism.

The origin of this receptor is a woman in her twenties or thirties with Graves disease. Sequencing was performed on peripheral blood mononuclear cells (PBMCs), taken at new diagnosis, from a patient treated with antithyroid drugs. This chain uses TRBV13 with TRBJ2-3; 10 bases align to TRBD2. DNA of the CDR3: TGTGCCAGCAGCTCCCCAACTAGCGGGACTGACACAGATACGCAGTATTTT. It is translated as CASSSPTSGTDTDTQYF.